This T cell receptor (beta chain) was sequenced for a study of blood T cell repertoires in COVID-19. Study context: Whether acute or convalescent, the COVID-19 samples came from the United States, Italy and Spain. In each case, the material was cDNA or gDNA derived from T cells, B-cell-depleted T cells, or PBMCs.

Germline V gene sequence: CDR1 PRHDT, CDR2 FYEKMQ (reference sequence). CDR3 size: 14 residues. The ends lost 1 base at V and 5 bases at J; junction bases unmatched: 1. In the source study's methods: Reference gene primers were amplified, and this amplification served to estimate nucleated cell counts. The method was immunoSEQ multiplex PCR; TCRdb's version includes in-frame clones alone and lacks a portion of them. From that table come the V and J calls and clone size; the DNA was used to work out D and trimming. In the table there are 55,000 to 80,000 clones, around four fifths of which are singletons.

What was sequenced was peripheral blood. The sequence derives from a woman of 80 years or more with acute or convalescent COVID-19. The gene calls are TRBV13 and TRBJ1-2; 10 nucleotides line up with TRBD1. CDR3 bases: TGTGCCAGCAGCTTAGAGGGACAGGGGTATGGCTACACCTTC. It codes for CASSLEGQGYGYTF.